The entry below gives a single T cell receptor beta chain sequence along with its context. This clone was observed a single time. Its cognate antigen has yet to be identified. No quality values exist for individual bases; no much larger clone is one base distant. This record comes from a study of cytomegalovirus exposure and HLA in healthy donors listed by TCRdb under 2017. Regarding the research as a whole: An earlier analysis of some 500 of the donors reported 250 to 300 Gb of sequence data and roughly 110 million unique TCR beta sequences from about 179 million T cells. In a later analysis, previously published TCR beta repertoires from roughly 710 donors were re-analyzed and high-resolution HLA genotyping was added so that TCR occurrence patterns could be studied. Along with the roughly 700-subject first cohort, a separate validation cohort of over a hundred different subjects was used. An earlier analysis of about 600 of the donors used high-throughput TCR beta sequencing to judge whether each TCR beta V gene segment behaved as functional or pseudogenic. To predict cytomegalovirus infection status, the study combined high-throughput TCR immunosequencing, statistical association of individual TCRs with disease status, and machine learning. Roughly five DR-DQ haplotypes were handled as single units for association and clustering, since linkage in the cohort was strong. Every repertoire in the discovery cohort had been generated on one and the same sequencing platform. Both class I and class II loci were covered by HLA typing, at four-digit resolution. In the later analysis, no new phenotypic data were used to find candidate immune exposures; instead, reliance was placed on TCR beta sequences and their occurrence across donors. Of the roughly 420 genotyped donors, 81% were placed in the genetic ancestry cluster associated with self-reported Caucasian donors. Across approximately 400 genotyped donors of the cohort, an average of approximately 200,000 unique TCR beta nucleotide sequences per donor were sequenced, and 15% to 20% of those sequences were non-productive. The number of donors typed differed by locus, with roughly 629-640 for A, B, C, DRB1 and DQB1, 522 for DQA1, 600 to 610 for DPA1, and about 450 for DPB1. Around 320 gigabases of sequencing data and approximately 85 million unique TCR sequences were included in an early release covering several hundred HLA-typed donors. Alongside the repertoire data, information on donor age, sex, ethnicity and CMV serostatus was compiled. In a later genetic analysis, genome-wide SNP genotypes for about 55% of the roughly 700 donors were used, and that subset was treated as a discovery cohort. The study used immunosequencing to profile the T cell repertoires of approximately 640 subjects and linked those repertoires to cytomegalovirus serostatus. The aim of the study was to test whether cataloging public T cell receptors could identify signatures of past pathogen exposure. On the study overall, not on this receptor specifically: Correlated functional status among segregating V segments might be attributable to linkage disequilibrium, but an unknown experimental factor could not be ruled out. In an earlier analysis of under 600 of the donors, most TCR beta V segments were observed in productive rearrangements about 87% or about 30% of the time, broadly matching IMGT annotations. Only TCR beta chains were sequenced in this cohort, and the absence of alpha or paired-chain data limited detectable features. Some IMGT-functional V segments, including TRBV6-2 and TRBV6-3, could not be distinguished by the 87-base-pair reads and were therefore excluded. The earlier analysis of almost 600 of the donors excluded 15 to 20 rarely observed V segments, including chromosome 9 orphons, because counts were too low. According to a later analysis, parvovirus B19, influenza, CMV and Epstein-Barr virus appeared linked to several top co-occurrence clusters. Roughly uniform sequencing depth across donors was assumed in presence/absence analyses, although this assumption may not hold. In vitro tests confirmed that a few of the cytomegalovirus-associated TCR beta chains recognize cytomegalovirus antigens. Across donors, most TCR sequences were observed very rarely, whereas some public TCRs were present in many individuals. A further reported finding was that TCR beta sequences accurately predicted the HLA-A and HLA-B alleles for most subjects in the first cohort. Cytomegalovirus status was reported to be diagnosed by the classifier with high specificity and sensitivity in both the original and validation cohorts. According to a later analysis, most CMV-associated TCR beta chains appeared to be HLA-restricted, and the HLA associations seemed to be driven largely by CMV exposure. A later analysis associated 15,000 or so TCR beta sequences with specific HLA alleles at a false discovery rate of 0.05. In a later analysis, HLA-associated TCR beta chains showed more clonal expansion and lower generation probabilities than non-associated chains that were equally common. Because HLA typing was missing for some donors at each locus, association tests included only the typed subset. For the cohort, immune exposure information was limited to CMV serostatus. The authors suggested that the approach could potentially be generalized to other disease states and immunological phenotypes. Compared with the approximately 710-donor mean, donors in an Asian-associated ancestry cluster had fewer N-insertions in productive TCRs, according to a later genetic analysis. In the study, 164 TCR beta chains were listed as associated with cytomegalovirus. A group of highly shared sequence variants was considered likely to be a technical artifact of the sequencing pipeline. Strong co-occurrence of HLA alleles, especially DR and DQ, made assigning TCR associations to individual alleles difficult. In a later analysis, the rate of TCR association differed among HLA loci, with DRB1 alleles having the most associated TCRs and HLA-C alleles having the fewest. V-gene and J-gene trimming of TCR beta chains was associated with a missense DCLRE1C variant in a later genetic analysis, and the association was replicated in an independent cohort.

The protocol used for the library was the immunoSEQ multiplex PCR assay. For the multiplex PCR, a mixture combining 60 forward primers for TCR Vbeta segments and 13 reverse primers for TCR Jbeta segments was used. Amplification of the CDR3 region of rearranged TCR beta genes was performed with a multiplex PCR assay on genomic DNA. The Illumina HiSeq System was used to sequence the amplified TCR beta libraries as 87-base-pair reads. Per the authors' processing: A later analysis counted tens of millions of unique TCR beta chains across the 650 to 700 repertoires, and some 11 million of these chains were shared by at least two donors. Raw reads were error-corrected and collapsed into unique sequences with a nearest-neighbor algorithm that merged closely related sequences to remove PCR and sequencing errors. V, D and J gene segments were assigned by aligning CDR3 sequences to IMGT reference sequences. For a sequence to be retained, a match of at least six nucleotides to both a V gene segment and a J gene segment was required. Rearrangements were called productive when the CDR3 lacked stop codons and stayed in frame with V and J; all others were non-productive. CDR3 was defined according to IMGT convention as the region running from the second conserved V-encoded cysteine to the conserved J-encoded phenylalanine. Sequences without an unambiguous match to a single V gene segment were excluded from the earlier analysis of several hundred of the donors. An earlier analysis of around 600 of the donors classified V segments as functional when productive rearrangements were above 56.7% and as segregating when the standard deviation between donors was above 5%. A statistical classification framework was developed to diagnose cytomegalovirus status using the catalog of TCR beta chain sequences. V and J gene assignment, in a later analysis, came from comparing TCR nucleotide sequences with IMGT/GENE-DB human TR gene sequences. Using the TCRdist pipeline, a later analysis assigned CDR3 sequences along with most-parsimonious VDJ recombination scenarios. A later analysis defined each TCR beta chain by its CDR3 amino acid sequence plus V-gene family, and excluded reads lacking a unique V-gene family. To address suspected cross-contamination and a sequencing artifact, a later analysis removed a few hundred highly shared, low-generation-probability nucleotide sequences. In a later analysis, a clonal expansion index for each public chain was calculated from normalized within-repertoire ranks of inferred template counts. Generation probabilities in a later analysis came from a VDJ recombination model fitted to out-of-frame rearrangements, and those results were checked against IGoR. A later analysis scored TCR-TCR, TCR-HLA and TCR-CMV co-occurrence with hypergeometric tests, applying a repertoire-size bias correction to TCR pairs. To estimate false discovery rates, a later analysis permuted the HLA or CMV assignments 20 times. In a later analysis, co-occurring TCRs were grouped using DBSCAN, with TCRdist sequence similarity added in when clustering inside HLA-allele-positive subsets. Repertoires with fewer than 30,000 or more than 120,000 public chains were left out of co-occurrence clustering, as were five repertoires with anomalous nucleotide sharing. This immuneACCESS table, as held by TCRdb, lists in-frame sequences with V and J called but not all clones. Of the missing ones, under half trace to an unresolved V gene in checked studies; the others have no known cause. D and trimming were read from the DNA, whereas the V and J calls and clone size are those reported in that table. Across this sample there are 65,000 to 70,000 clones, with 80% to 90% seen only once. About 12% of the sample is in the top ten clones.

The cohort comprised more than 550 healthy bone marrow donors. At the time of sampling, all cohort members were nominally healthy, though unrecorded immune exposures were likely present. The donor was CMV seropositive and belonged to the group of about 290 seropositive cohort members. A peripheral blood sample was collected from each donor, and TCR beta sequencing was performed on peripheral blood mononuclear cells. The Qiagen DNeasy Blood Extraction Kit was used to extract genomic DNA from the blood cell samples. Based on the germline V gene, the CDR1 and CDR2 sequences are SGHRS and YFSETQ. The junction shows trimming of 0 bases on V and 4 bases on J, plus 7 bases between the germline ends. The CDR3 covers 14 residues, taking in both the cysteine and the phenylalanine. This entry keeps only the CDR3 DNA: 42 bases, framed from base 1.

This receptor chain uses TRBV5-1 and TRBJ2-2; the D region possibly corresponds to TRBD2 (5 bases align). The material sequenced was PBMCs. The receptor was isolated from a young woman in good health and CMV-seropositive. Here is the DNA: TGCGCCAGCAGCTTGGGTAGCGCCACCGGGGAGCTGTTTTTT. It is translated as CASSLGSATGELFF.